What follows describes a single TCR beta chain. No cognate antigen has been identified for it. Per-nucleotide qualities are absent, and no much larger clonotype sits a single base away. The data derive from a study of blood T cell repertoires in COVID-19 (dated by TCRdb to 2018 to 2020). Study-level background: Collaborator samples came from the United States, Italy and Spain and covered acute and convalescent phases of COVID-19. A de-identified subject ID, COVID-19 status, age in years and sex were almost always included in the sample metadata. The dataset comprised deeply sampled blood TCRbeta repertoires from subjects exposed to, actively infected with, or recovered from COVID-19. Where available, HLA class I and class II types were obtained from metadata supplied by the sample provider rather than from assay-based typing. The material from the prospective study consisted of cDNA or gDNA derived from T cells, B-cell-depleted T cells, or PBMCs. The samples were drawn from two sources: the first 160 participants of the ongoing ImmuneRACE study, and approximately 1,300 subjects contributed by 6 global collaborators. The repertoires were released in a freely available public database intended as a resource for research on the immune response to SARS-CoV-2. The paper as a whole reports these results and caveats: The quantity of clinical and demographic metadata differed by source and by participant and was supplied without curation.

Spanning cysteine to phenylalanine, the CDR3 consists of 13 amino acids. The read is trimmed to its CDR3 DNA, 39 bases read in frame from base 1. A distance of 9 bases separates the germline ends of V and J, which lose 6 bases and 0 bases respectively. One collaborating source in Seattle enrolled patients while the patients were actively infected and followed the patients over time throughout the course of disease. The collaborating institutions used their own protocols to collect whole blood in K2EDTA tubes. For TCRbeta analysis, collaborators shipped samples in one of three forms: frozen whole blood, isolated PBMCs, or DNA extracted from either of those sample types. The immunoSEQ Assay, a bias-controlled multiplex PCR, was used to amplify TCRbeta CDR3 regions from genomic DNA. Regarding the original processing steps: Within the assay, amplification of reference gene primers was used to estimate how many nucleated cells each sample contained. To quantify the absolute abundance of each unique TCRbeta CDR3 rearrangement, sequence reads were collapsed and filtered. For each sample, productive Simpson clonality was calculated by taking the square root of Simpson's diversity index across productive rearrangements. TCRdb carries this immuneACCESS record with in-frame sequences only. Its versions omit some clonotypes, under half of them owing to an unresolved V gene in the studies checked, with the rest unexplained. Clone size and V and J calls were adopted from that table, with D and trimming inferred from the DNA. In all, the sample holds about 140,000 clones, and about 87% of those were seen once. The ten most abundant clones make up more than 2% of the sample.

This sequence was found in a human donor with COVID-19, enrolled during active disease. The donor label of this sample is uncertain. Source material: peripheral blood. The chain is encoded by TRBV12-3 or TRBV12-4 joined to TRBJ2-7; the D region possibly corresponds to TRBD2 (6 bases align). The DNA reads TGTGCCAGCAGCCTGACTAGCTCCTACGAGCAGTACTTC. Translated, it gives CASSLTSSYEQYF.